This TCR beta chain was captured by sequencing in a study of shared clonotypes between healthy human individuals. The study, taken as a whole, reports: Despite large depth, rarefaction showed incomplete sorted-subset sequencing.

Only one count was recorded for this clone. The antigen is not known. The CDR3 consists of 14 residues. V dropped 1 base and J dropped 5 bases, with 12 bases sitting between them. Germline V CDR1 and CDR2: SGHRS, YFSETQ. The run depth of the assay was deep. Some clones are missing from TCRdb's copy, which holds only in-frame ones; the method was immunoSEQ multiplex PCR. Of approximately 640,000 clones detected, roughly 70% appear once; the ten largest clones hold 1.5% to 2%. Everyone who donated was a Caucasian adult who lived in Nashville, Tennessee. The source material was memory CD4+ T cells sorted from blood. Subset noted: CD45RA-negative fraction. This rearrangement joins TRBV5-1 to TRBJ2-5; no definite D call. This receptor was taken from a woman in her twenties or thirties in good health. CDR3 region: CASSLSGSKETQYF. CDR3 coding DNA: TGCGCCAGCAGCTTGTCTGGGTCGAAGGAGACCCAGTACTTC.